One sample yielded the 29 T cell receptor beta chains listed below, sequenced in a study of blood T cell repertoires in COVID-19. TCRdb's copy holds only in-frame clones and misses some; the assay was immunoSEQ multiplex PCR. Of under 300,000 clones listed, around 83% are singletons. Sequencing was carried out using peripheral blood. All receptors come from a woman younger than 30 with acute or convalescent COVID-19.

CDR3 in DNA: TGTGCCAGCAGCCAAGTTGGGCAGGCCTACGAGCAGTACTTC. Translating gives CASSQVGQAYEQYF. This sequence joins TRBV3-1 (or the pseudogene TRBV3-2) and TRBJ2-7; D not resolved. This CDR3 comprises 14 residues. Germline V gives CDR1 LGHDT, CDR2 YNNKEL (reference sequence). The germline V and J ends were trimmed by 1 base and 2 bases, with 9 bases remaining between them.

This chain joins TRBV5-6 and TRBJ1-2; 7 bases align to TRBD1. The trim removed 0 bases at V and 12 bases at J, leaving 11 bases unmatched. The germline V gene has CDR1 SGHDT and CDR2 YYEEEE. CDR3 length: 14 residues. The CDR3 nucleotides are TGTGCCAGCAGCTTGGGCTTAGGGACAGATGGAGACACCTTC. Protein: CASSLGLGTDGDTF.

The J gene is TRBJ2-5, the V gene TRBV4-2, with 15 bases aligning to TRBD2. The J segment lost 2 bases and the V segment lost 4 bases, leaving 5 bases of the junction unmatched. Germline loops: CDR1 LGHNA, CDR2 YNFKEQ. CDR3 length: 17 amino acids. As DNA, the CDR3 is TGTGCCAGCAGCCCGTCGGGACTAGCGGGAGGACAAGAGACCCAGTACTTC. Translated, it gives CASSPSGLAGGQETQYF.

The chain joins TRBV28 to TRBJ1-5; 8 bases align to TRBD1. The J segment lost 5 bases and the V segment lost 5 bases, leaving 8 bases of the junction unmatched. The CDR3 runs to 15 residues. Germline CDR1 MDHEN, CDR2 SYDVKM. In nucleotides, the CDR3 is TGTGCCAGCAGTCCATGGGACAGGAACGATCAGCCCCAGCATTTT. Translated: CASSPWDRNDQPQHF.

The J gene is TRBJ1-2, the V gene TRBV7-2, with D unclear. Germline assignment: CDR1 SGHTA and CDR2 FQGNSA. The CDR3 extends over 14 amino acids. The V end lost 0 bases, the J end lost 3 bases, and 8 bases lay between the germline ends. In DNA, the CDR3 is TGTGCCAGCAGCTTAGCGACCCAGGACTATGGCTACACCTTC. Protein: CASSLATQDYGYTF.

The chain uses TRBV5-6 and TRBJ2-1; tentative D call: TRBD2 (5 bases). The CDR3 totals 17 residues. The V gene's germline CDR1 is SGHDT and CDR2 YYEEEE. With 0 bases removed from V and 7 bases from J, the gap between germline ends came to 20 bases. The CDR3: CASSLDVTGGWINEQFF. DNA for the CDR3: TGTGCCAGCAGCTTGGATGTAACCGGCGGGTGGATAAATGAGCAGTTCTTC. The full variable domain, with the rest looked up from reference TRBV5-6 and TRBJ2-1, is DAGVTQSPTHLIKTRGQQVTLRCSPKSGHDTVSWYQQALGQGPQFIFQYYEEEERQRGNFPDRFSGHQFPNYSSELNVNALLLGDSALYLCASSLDVTGGWINEQFFGPGTRLTVL.

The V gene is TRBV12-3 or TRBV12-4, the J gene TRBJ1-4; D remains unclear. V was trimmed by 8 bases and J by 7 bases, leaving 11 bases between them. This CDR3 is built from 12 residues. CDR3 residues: CASHASGEKLFF. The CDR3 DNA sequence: TGTGCCAGCCATGCCTCAGGTGAAAAACTGTTTTTT.

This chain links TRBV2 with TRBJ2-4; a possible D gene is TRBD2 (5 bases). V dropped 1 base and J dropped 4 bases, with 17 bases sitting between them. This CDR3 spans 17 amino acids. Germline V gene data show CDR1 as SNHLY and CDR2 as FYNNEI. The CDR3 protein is CASSEVIGLEVKNIQYF. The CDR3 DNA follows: TGTGCCAGCAGTGAAGTTATAGGACTCGAAGTGAAAAACATTCAGTACTTC.

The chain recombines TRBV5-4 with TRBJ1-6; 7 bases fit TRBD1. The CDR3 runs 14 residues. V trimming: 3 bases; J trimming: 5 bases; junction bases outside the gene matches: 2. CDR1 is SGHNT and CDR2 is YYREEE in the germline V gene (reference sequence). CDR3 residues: CASSYGQDNSPLHF. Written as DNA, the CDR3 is TGTGCCAGCAGCTATGGACAGGATAATTCACCCCTCCACTTT.

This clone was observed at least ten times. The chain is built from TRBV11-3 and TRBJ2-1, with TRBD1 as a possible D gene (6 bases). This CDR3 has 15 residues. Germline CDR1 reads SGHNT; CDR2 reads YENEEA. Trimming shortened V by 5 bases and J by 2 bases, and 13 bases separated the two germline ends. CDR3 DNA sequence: TGTGCCAGCAGCGTCCGGGACACGGCCTACAATGAGCAGTTCTTC. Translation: CASSVRDTAYNEQFF. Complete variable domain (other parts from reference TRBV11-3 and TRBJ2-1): EAGVVQSPRYKIIEKKQPVAFWCNPISGHNTLYWYLQNLGQGPELLIRYENEEAVDDSQLPKDRFSAERLKGVDSTLKIQPAELGDSAVYLCASSVRDTAYNEQFFGPGTRLTVL.

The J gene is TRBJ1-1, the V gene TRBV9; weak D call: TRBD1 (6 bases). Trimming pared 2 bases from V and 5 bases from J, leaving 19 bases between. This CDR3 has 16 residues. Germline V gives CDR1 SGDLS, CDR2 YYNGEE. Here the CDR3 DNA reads TGTGCCAGCAGCGTCGGACAGACCGCTGGTGGGACTGAAGCTTTCTTT. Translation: CASSVGQTAGGTEAFF. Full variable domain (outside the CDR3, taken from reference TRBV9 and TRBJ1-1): DSGVTQTPKHLITATGQRVTLRCSPRSGDLSVYWYQQSLDQGLQFLIQYYNGEERAKGNILERFSAQQFPDLHSELNLSSLELGDSALYFCASSVGQTAGGTEAFFGQGTRLTVV.

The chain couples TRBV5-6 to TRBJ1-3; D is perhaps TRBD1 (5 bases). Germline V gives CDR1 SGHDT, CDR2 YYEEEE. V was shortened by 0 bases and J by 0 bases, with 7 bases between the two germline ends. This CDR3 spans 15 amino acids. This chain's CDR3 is CASSLGTLSGNTIYF. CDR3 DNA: TGTGCCAGCAGCTTGGGGACACTCTCTGGAAACACCATATATTTT. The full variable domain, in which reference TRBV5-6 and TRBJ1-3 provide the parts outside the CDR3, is DAGVTQSPTHLIKTRGQQVTLRCSPKSGHDTVSWYQQALGQGPQFIFQYYEEEERQRGNFPDRFSGHQFPNYSSELNVNALLLGDSALYLCASSLGTLSGNTIYFGEGSWLTVV.

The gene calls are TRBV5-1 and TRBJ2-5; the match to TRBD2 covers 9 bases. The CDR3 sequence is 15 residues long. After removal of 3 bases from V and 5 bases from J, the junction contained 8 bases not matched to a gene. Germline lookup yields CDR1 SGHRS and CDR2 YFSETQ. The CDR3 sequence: CASSWFSGSGETQYF. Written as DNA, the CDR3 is TGCGCCAGCAGCTGGTTTAGCGGGAGCGGGGAGACCCAGTACTTC.

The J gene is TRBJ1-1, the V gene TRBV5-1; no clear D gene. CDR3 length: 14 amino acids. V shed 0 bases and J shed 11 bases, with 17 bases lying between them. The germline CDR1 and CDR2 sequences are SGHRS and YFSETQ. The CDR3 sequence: CASSLDPTVFGAFF. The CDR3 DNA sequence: TGCGCCAGCAGCTTGGACCCTACAGTATTTGGTGCTTTCTTT.

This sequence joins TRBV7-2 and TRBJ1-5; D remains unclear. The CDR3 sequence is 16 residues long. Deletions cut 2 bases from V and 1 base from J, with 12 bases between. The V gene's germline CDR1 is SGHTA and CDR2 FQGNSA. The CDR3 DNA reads TGTGCCAGCAGCTTAACGAGAATAGCCAGCAATCAGCCCCAGCATTTT. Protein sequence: CASSLTRIASNQPQHF.

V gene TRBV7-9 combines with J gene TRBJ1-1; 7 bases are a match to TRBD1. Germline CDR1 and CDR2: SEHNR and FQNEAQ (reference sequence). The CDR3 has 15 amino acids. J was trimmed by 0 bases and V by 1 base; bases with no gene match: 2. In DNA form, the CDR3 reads TGTGCCAGCAGCTTAGGTGGGACAGTGAACACTGAAGCTTTCTTT. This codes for CASSLGGTVNTEAFF.

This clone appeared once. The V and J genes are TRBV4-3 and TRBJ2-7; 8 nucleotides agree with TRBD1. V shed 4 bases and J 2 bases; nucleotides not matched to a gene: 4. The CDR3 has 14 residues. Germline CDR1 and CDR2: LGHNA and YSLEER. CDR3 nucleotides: TGCGCCAGCAGCCTGTGGACAGGGACCTACGAGCAGTACTTC. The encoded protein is CASSLWTGTYEQYF.

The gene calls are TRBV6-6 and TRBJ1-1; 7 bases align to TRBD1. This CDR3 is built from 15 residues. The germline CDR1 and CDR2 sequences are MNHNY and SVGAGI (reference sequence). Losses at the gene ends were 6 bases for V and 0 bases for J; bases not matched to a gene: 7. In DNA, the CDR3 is TGTGCCAGCAGCGGACAGGAGCCTCTGAACACTGAAGCTTTCTTT. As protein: CASSGQEPLNTEAFF.

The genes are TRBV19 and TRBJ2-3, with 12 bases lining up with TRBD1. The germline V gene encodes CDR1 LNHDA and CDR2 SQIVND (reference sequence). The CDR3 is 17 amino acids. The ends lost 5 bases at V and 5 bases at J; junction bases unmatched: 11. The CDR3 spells CASSLGTGGELGDTQYF. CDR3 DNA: TGTGCCAGTAGTCTCGGGACAGGGGGCGAGTTGGGAGATACGCAGTATTTT.

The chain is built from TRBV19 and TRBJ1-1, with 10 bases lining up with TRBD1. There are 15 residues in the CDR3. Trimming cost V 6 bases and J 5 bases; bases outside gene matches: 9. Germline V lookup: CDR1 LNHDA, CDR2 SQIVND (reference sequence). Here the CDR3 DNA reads TGTGCCAGTAGAGAAGGGGACAGGGGAAATACTGAAGCTTTCTTT. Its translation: CASREGDRGNTEAFF.

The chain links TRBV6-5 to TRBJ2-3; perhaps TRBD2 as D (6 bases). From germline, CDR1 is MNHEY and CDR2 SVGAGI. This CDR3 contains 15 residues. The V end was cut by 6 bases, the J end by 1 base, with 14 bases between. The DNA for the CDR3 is TGTGCCAGCAGGACGTTGGGAGGCGGCACAGATACGCAGTATTTT. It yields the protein CASRTLGGGTDTQYF.

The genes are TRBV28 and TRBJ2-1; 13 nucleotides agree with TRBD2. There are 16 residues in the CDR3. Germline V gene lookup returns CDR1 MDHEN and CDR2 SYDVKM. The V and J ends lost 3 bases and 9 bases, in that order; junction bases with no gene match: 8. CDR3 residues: CASSFGTSGKAAEQFF. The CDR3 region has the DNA TGTGCCAGCAGTTTCGGGACTAGCGGGAAGGCGGCTGAGCAGTTCTTC.

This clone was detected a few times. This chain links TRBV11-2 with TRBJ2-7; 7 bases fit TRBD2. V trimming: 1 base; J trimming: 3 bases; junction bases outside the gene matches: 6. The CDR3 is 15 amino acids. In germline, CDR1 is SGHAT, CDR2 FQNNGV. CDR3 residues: CASSLGPSGNYEQYF. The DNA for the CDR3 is TGTGCCAGCAGCTTAGGGCCTAGCGGAAACTACGAGCAGTACTTC. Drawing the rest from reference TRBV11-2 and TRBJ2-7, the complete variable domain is EAGVAQSPRYKIIEKRQSVAFWCNPISGHATLYWYQQILGQGPKLLIQFQNNGVVDDSQLPKDRFSAERLKGVDSTLKIQPAKLEDSAVYLCASSLGPSGNYEQYFGPGTRLTVT.

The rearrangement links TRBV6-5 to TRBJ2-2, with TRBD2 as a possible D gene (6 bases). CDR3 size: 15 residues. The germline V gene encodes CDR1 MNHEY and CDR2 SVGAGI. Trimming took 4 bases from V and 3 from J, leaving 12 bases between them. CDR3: CASSSITGDTGELFF. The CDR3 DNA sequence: TGTGCCAGCAGTTCCATCACGGGGGACACCGGGGAGCTGTTTTTT.

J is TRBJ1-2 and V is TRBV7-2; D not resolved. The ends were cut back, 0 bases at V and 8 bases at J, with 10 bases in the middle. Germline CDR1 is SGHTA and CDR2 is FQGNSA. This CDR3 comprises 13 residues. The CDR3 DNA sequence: TGTGCCAGCAGCTTAGCGGAGGGTTACGGCTACACCTTC. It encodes CASSLAEGYGYTF. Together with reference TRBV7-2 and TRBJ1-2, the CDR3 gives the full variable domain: GAGVSQSPSNKVTEKGKDVELRCDPISGHTALYWYRQSLGQGLEFLIYFQGNSAPDKSGLPSDRFSAERTGGSVSTLTIQRTQQEDSAVYLCASSLAEGYGYTFGSGTRLTVV.

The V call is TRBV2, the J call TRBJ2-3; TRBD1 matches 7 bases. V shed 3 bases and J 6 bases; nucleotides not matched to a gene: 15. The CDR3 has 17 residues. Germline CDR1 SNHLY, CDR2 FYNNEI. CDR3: CASSDPGDRVLSDTQYF. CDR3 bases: TGTGCCAGCAGTGACCCCGGTGACAGGGTGTTATCGGATACGCAGTATTTT.

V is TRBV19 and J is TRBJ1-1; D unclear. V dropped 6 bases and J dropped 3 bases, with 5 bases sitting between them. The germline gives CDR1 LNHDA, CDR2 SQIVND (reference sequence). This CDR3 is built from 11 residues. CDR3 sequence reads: CASRRDTEAFF. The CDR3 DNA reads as TGTGCCAGTAGGAGGGACACTGAAGCTTTCTTT.

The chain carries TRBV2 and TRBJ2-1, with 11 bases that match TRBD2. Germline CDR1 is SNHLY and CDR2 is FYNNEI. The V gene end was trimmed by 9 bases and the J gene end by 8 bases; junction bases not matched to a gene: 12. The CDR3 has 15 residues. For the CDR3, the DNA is TGTGCCAGTCAAGCTACTAGCGGGAGTCTCCATGAGCAGTTCTTC. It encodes CASQATSGSLHEQFF.

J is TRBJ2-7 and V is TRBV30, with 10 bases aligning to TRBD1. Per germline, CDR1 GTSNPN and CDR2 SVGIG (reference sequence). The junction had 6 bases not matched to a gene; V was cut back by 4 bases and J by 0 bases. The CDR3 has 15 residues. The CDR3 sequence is CAWNLGQGSSYEQYF. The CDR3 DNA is TGTGCCTGGAATTTGGGACAGGGGTCCTCCTACGAGCAGTACTTC.